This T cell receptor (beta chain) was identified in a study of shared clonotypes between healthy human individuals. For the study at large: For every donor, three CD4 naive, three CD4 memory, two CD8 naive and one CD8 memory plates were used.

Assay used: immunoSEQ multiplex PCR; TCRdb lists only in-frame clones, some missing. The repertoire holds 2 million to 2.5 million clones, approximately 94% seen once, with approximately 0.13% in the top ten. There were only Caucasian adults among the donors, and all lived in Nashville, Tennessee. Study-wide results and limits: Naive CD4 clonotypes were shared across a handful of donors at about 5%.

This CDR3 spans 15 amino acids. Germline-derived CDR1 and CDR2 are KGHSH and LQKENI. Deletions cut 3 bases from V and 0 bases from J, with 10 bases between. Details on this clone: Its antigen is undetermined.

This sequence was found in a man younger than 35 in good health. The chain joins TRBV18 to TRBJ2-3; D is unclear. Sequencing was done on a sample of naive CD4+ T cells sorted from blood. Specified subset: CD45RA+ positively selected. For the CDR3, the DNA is TGTGCCAGCTCACCCCCGATGACCAGCACAGATACGCAGTATTTT. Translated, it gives CASSPPMTSTDTQYF.